A single T cell receptor beta chain is shown here with its context. Its antigen remains unidentified. The method was immunoSEQ multiplex PCR; TCRdb's version includes in-frame clones alone and lacks a portion of them. The data show about a million clones, roughly 72% seen once. These data originate in a study of shared clonotypes between healthy human individuals. The overall study: The donor pool was made up of two women and three men aged 18 to 49. Notes on the study in general: Large sequencing depth failed to make sorted-subset sequencing complete, rarefaction showed.

The V gene's germline CDR1 is SGHTA and CDR2 FQGNSA. This CDR3 is built from 15 residues. The V segment lost 5 bases and the J segment 5 bases; nucleotides outside the gene matches: 8. The clonotype comes from a man between 18 and 29 years old in good health. Sequencing input: memory CD4+ T cells sorted from blood. Subset meaning: CD45RA-negative fraction. V gene TRBV7-2 combines with J gene TRBJ2-7; 11 bases fit TRBD1. The CDR3 here is CASSADRGLINEQYF. CDR3 in DNA: TGTGCCAGCAGCGCGGACAGGGGGCTTATCAACGAGCAGTACTTC.